By share, the clone carrying this TCR beta chain counts as medium-sized. Its antigen is currently unknown. Sequencing of the DNA from cultured CD4+ T cells was carried out with the Oncomine TCR Beta short-read assay. Genomic DNA was isolated from cultured CD4+ T cells. Each CDR3 protein is one row after TCRdb ran MiXCR on the PCR reads. The table lists some 20,000 distinct CDR3 sequences, about 43% of them singletons. The sample originates from a study of vaccination and CD4 T cells after COVID-19. Study at large: Six males and four females, two of them Hispanic, were enrolled as convalescents.

This CDR3 has 17 residues. Documented treatment: 10-day PBMC culture with coronavirus spike peptide pools or control peptides (ViraFEST assay). Antigen-specific T cell expansion with peptide pools preceded TCR sequencing in the ViraFEST approach. The chain combines TRBV21-1 with TRBJ2-3; no DNA check was done on the table's D call, TRBD2. TRBV21-1 corresponds to a pseudogene. This receptor was taken from a human donor who had recovered from COVID-19. The input for sequencing was CD4+ T cells from blood, cultured in vitro, taken after SARS-CoV-2 vaccination. The CDR3 DNA reads as TGTGCCAGCAGCAAAAGGGTAGCGGGGAGACGACCTATGACGCAGTATTTT. It codes for CASSKRVAGRRPMTQYF.